Listed below are T cell receptor beta chains from one sample, sequenced in a study of blood T cell repertoires in COVID-19. The assay was immunoSEQ multiplex PCR, and TCRdb's table has in-frame clones only and misses some. The table has 130,000 to 150,000 clones, 81% seen once; the top ten hold more than 7%. Source material: peripheral blood. These receptors were taken from a human donor with acute or convalescent COVID-19. The donor label of this sample is uncertain. CDR3s include the opening cysteine and the closing phenylalanine or tryptophan. D genes are given only for firm matches. Clone sizes are given selectively: once, few, many, or a class where the clone is expanded.

V gene: TRBV5-1
J gene: TRBJ1-2
clone size: NA
D gene: NA
CDR3 DNA: TGCGCCAGCAGAGAGGGTGGGGTCCATGGCTACACCTTC
CDR3 protein: CASREGGVHGYTF

V gene: TRBV5-1
J gene: TRBJ1-1
clone size: NA
D gene: NA
CDR3 DNA: TGCGCCAGCAGCTCAGGGAGGGTAGGGAACACTGAAGCTTTCTTT
CDR3 protein: CASSSGRVGNTEAFF

V gene: TRBV4-1
J gene: TRBJ2-7
clone size: many
D gene: TRBD1
CDR3 DNA: TGCGCCAGCAGCCAAGCCCTGGGGACAGGGAGGTACGAGCAGTACTTC
CDR3 protein: CASSQALGTGRYEQYF

V gene: TRBV5-6
J gene: TRBJ2-7
clone size: NA
D gene: NA
CDR3 DNA: TGTGCCAGCAGCTTGGCCCGGGACTACGAGCAGTACTTC
CDR3 protein: CASSLARDYEQYF

V gene: TRBV27
J gene: TRBJ1-1
clone size: NA
D gene: NA
CDR3 DNA: TGTGCCAGCAGTTTTGGGGGGGCTCTGAACACTGAAGCTTTCTTT
CDR3 protein: CASSFGGALNTEAFF

V gene: TRBV20-1
J gene: TRBJ2-2
clone size: NA
D gene: NA
CDR3 DNA: TGCAGTGCTAGTTCAGGGTTTACCGGGGAGCTGTTTTTT
CDR3 protein: CSASSGFTGELFF

V gene: TRBV2
J gene: TRBJ2-3
clone size: NA
D gene: NA
CDR3 DNA: TGTGCCAGCAGTGTGTTCCCCGGCACAGATACGCAGTATTTT
CDR3 protein: CASSVFPGTDTQYF

V gene: TRBV5-4
J gene: TRBJ2-1
clone size: few
D gene: TRBD2
CDR3 DNA: TGTGCCAGCAGCACCCAGACTAGCCTCTACAATGAGCAGTTCTTC
CDR3 protein: CASSTQTSLYNEQFF

V gene: TRBV6-5
J gene: TRBJ2-4
clone size: NA
D gene: NA
CDR3 DNA: TGTGCCAGCAGGGGGGCTAGGGCCCTAGTCCACTTC
CDR3 protein: CASRGARALVHF

V gene: TRBV13
J gene: TRBJ2-5
clone size: few
D gene: TRBD2
CDR3 DNA: TGTGCCAGCAGCTCTCGGACTAGCGGGGGGTACCAAGAGACCCAGTACTTC
CDR3 protein: CASSSRTSGGYQETQYF

V gene: TRBV27
J gene: TRBJ2-5
clone size: NA
D gene: TRBD1
CDR3 DNA: TGTGCCAGCAGTTTTGGCTCCCGACAGGGCCACCAAGAGACCCAGTACTTC
CDR3 protein: CASSFGSRQGHQETQYF

V gene: TRBV9
J gene: TRBJ2-3
clone size: NA
D gene: NA
CDR3 DNA: TGTGCCAGCAGCTCCAGAGTTCAGGCGGATACGCAGTATTTT
CDR3 protein: CASSSRVQADTQYF

V gene: TRBV6-5
J gene: TRBJ1-5
clone size: NA
D gene: TRBD1
CDR3 DNA: TGTGCCAGCAGTCAACAAGGGACAGGGCACCAGCCCCAGCATTTT
CDR3 protein: CASSQQGTGHQPQHF

V gene: TRBV5-1
J gene: TRBJ1-2
clone size: NA
D gene: TRBD1
CDR3 DNA: TGCGCCAGCAGCCCAGGGGACAGGGCCACGGGTGGCTACACCTTC
CDR3 protein: CASSPGDRATGGYTF

V gene: TRBV11-2
J gene: TRBJ2-3
clone size: NA
D gene: NA
CDR3 DNA: TGTGCCAGCAGCTTCGAAGGAGCCAGCACAGATACGCAGTATTTT
CDR3 protein: CASSFEGASTDTQYF

V gene: TRBV5-1
J gene: TRBJ1-1
clone size: NA
D gene: NA
CDR3 DNA: TGCGCCAGCAGCTTCTCCGGGGGTGGAACTGAAGCTTTCTTT
CDR3 protein: CASSFSGGGTEAFF

V gene: TRBV30
J gene: TRBJ1-4
clone size: NA
D gene: NA
CDR3 DNA: TGTGCCTGGAGTTTTTTCGGTCCCGGAGATGAAAAACTGTTTTTT
CDR3 protein: CAWSFFGPGDEKLFF

V gene: TRBV24-1
J gene: TRBJ1-1
clone size: few
D gene: NA
CDR3 DNA: TGTGCCGCCGCGCGGAGGGACACTGAAGCTTTCTTT
CDR3 protein: CAAARRDTEAFF

V gene: TRBV11-3
J gene: TRBJ1-1
clone size: NA
D gene: NA
CDR3 DNA: TGTGCCAGCAGCAAGGGGATGAACACTGAAGCTTTCTTT
CDR3 protein: CASSKGMNTEAFF

V gene: TRBV30
J gene: TRBJ2-7
clone size: few
D gene: NA
CDR3 DNA: TGTGCCTGGAGTGTATCCAATTACGAGCAGTACTTC
CDR3 protein: CAWSVSNYEQYF

V gene: TRBV24-1
J gene: TRBJ2-3
clone size: NA
D gene: NA
CDR3 DNA: TGTGCCACCAGTGACAACTACAGGGCAGATACGCAGTATTTT
CDR3 protein: CATSDNYRADTQYF

V gene: TRBV3-1/TRBV3-2
J gene: TRBJ1-2
clone size: NA
D gene: TRBD1
CDR3 DNA: TGTGCCAGCAGCCAGGGGACAGAGACCGATGGCTACACCTTC
CDR3 protein: CASSQGTETDGYTF

V gene: TRBV19
J gene: TRBJ1-4
clone size: few
D gene: TRBD1
CDR3 DNA: TGTGCCAGTAGTCCTCGGACAGGGGGGATTGCAACTAATGAAAAACTGTTTTTT
CDR3 protein: CASSPRTGGIATNEKLFF

V gene: TRBV5-4
J gene: TRBJ2-2
clone size: NA
D gene: NA
CDR3 DNA: TGTGCCAGCAGCTGGGAAAGGGGGATTAACACCGGGGAGCTGTTTTTT
CDR3 protein: CASSWERGINTGELFF

V gene: TRBV10-2
J gene: TRBJ1-6
clone size: once
D gene: TRBD1
CDR3 DNA: TGCGCCAGCAGGGGGGGGACAGGATCGATAACCTATAATTCACCCCTCCACTTT
CDR3 protein: CASRGGTGSITYNSPLHF

V gene: TRBV3-1/TRBV3-2
J gene: TRBJ1-2
clone size: NA
D gene: TRBD1
CDR3 DNA: TGTGCCAGCAGCCAAGATGTACAGGGGCGCTACACCTTC
CDR3 protein: CASSQDVQGRYTF

V gene: TRBV7-3
J gene: TRBJ2-2
clone size: NA
D gene: TRBD1
CDR3 DNA: TGTGCCAGCAGCCTGAGACAGGGAAGAGGGACCGGGGAGCTGTTTTTT
CDR3 protein: CASSLRQGRGTGELFF

V gene: TRBV5-1
J gene: TRBJ1-1
clone size: NA
D gene: NA
CDR3 DNA: TGCGCCAGCAGCTTGGCCCTCGATAGAGGTGAAGCTTTCTTT
CDR3 protein: CASSLALDRGEAFF

V gene: TRBV27
J gene: TRBJ2-7
clone size: NA
D gene: NA
CDR3 DNA: TGTGCCAGCAGCCGTAGTCCGGGTGGAGGCTACGAGCAGTACTTC
CDR3 protein: CASSRSPGGGYEQYF

V gene: TRBV3-1/TRBV3-2
J gene: TRBJ2-3
clone size: NA
D gene: TRBD1
CDR3 DNA: TGTGCCAGCAGCCAGCCGACAGGGAGCACAGATACGCAGTATTTT
CDR3 protein: CASSQPTGSTDTQYF

V gene: TRBV18
J gene: TRBJ1-1
clone size: NA
D gene: TRBD1
CDR3 DNA: TGTGCCAGCTCACCAGCGACAGGGGGCCCAGGCAACACTGAAGCTTTCTTT
CDR3 protein: CASSPATGGPGNTEAFF

V gene: TRBV12-2
J gene: TRBJ1-5
clone size: NA
D gene: NA
CDR3 DNA: TGTGCAAGTCGCTTAGGGGGGGGCAATCAGCCCCAGCATTTT
CDR3 protein: CASRLGGGNQPQHF

V gene: TRBV19
J gene: TRBJ1-3
clone size: NA
D gene: NA
CDR3 DNA: TGTGCCAGTAGTATTCAGGAGACAGCTACTGGAAACACCATATATTTT
CDR3 protein: CASSIQETATGNTIYF

V gene: TRBV9
J gene: TRBJ2-6
clone size: NA
D gene: TRBD1
CDR3 DNA: TGTGCCAGCAGCGTAGGGCGGCGGACAGGGACTGGGGCCAACGTCCTGACTTTC
CDR3 protein: CASSVGRRTGTGANVLTF

V gene: TRBV3-1/TRBV3-2
J gene: TRBJ2-2
clone size: NA
D gene: NA
CDR3 DNA: TGTGCCAGCAGCCAAGCCCCCGACACCGGGGAGCTGTTTTTT
CDR3 protein: CASSQAPDTGELFF

V gene: TRBV19
J gene: TRBJ1-2
clone size: NA
D gene: NA
CDR3 DNA: TGTGCCAGTGGCGGAACTAACTATGGCTACACCTTC
CDR3 protein: CASGGTNYGYTF

V gene: TRBV7-2
J gene: TRBJ1-2
clone size: NA
D gene: NA
CDR3 DNA: TGTGCCAGCAGCTTGTTGCCGGATGGCTACACCTTC
CDR3 protein: CASSLLPDGYTF

V gene: TRBV5-8
J gene: TRBJ1-2
clone size: NA
D gene: TRBD1
CDR3 DNA: TGTGCCAGCAGCTTGGGGGGACAGGGCCATGGCTACACCTTC
CDR3 protein: CASSLGGQGHGYTF

V gene: TRBV19
J gene: TRBJ1-2
clone size: NA
D gene: NA
CDR3 DNA: TGTGCCAGTAGTATAGAAAGTGGGGCAGATGGCTACACCTTC
CDR3 protein: CASSIESGADGYTF

V gene: TRBV21-1
J gene: TRBJ1-3
clone size: NA
D gene: NA
CDR3 DNA: TGTGCCAGCAGCAAATTCGACACCATCTCTGGAAACACCATATATTTT
CDR3 protein: CASSKFDTISGNTIYF